The clone carrying this T cell receptor (beta chain) was seen more than once but under ten times. Its matching antigen is unknown. This sample is part of a study of blood T cells in healthy people across ages. Study results and caveats: Roughly linearly, TCR beta diversity per million T cells fell as age increased. In long-lived donors, naive CD4+ cell counts and diversity exceeded those of aged donors.

The germline V gene encodes CDR1 SGHRS and CDR2 YFSETQ. The length of the CDR3 is 15 residues. V lost 2 bases and J lost 5, with 13 bases in between. Primed by a sample-barcoded 5' primer and a J-beta primer mix, a second PCR proceeded for 7 to 11 cycles. TCRdb re-derived calls from the 5' RACE reads in MiXCR, one entry per CDR3 protein. The repertoire holds 1.4 million to 1.5 million distinct CDR3 sequences, with approximately 40% as singletons. The source is a woman between 18 and 29 years old in good health. The chain uses TRBV5-1 and TRBJ1-4, with D hard to call. Specimen: blood. The CDR3, as DNA: TGCGCCAGCAGCTTATCGGGCACATCCAATGAAAAACTGTTTTTT. It specifies CASSLSGTSNEKLFF. Together with reference TRBV5-1 and TRBJ1-4, the CDR3 gives the full variable domain: KAGVTQTPRYLIKTRGQQVTLSCSPISGHRSVSWYQQTPGQGLQFLFEYFSETQRNKGNFPGRFSGRQFSNSRSEMNVSTLELGDSALYLCASSLSGTSNEKLFFGSGTQLSVL.